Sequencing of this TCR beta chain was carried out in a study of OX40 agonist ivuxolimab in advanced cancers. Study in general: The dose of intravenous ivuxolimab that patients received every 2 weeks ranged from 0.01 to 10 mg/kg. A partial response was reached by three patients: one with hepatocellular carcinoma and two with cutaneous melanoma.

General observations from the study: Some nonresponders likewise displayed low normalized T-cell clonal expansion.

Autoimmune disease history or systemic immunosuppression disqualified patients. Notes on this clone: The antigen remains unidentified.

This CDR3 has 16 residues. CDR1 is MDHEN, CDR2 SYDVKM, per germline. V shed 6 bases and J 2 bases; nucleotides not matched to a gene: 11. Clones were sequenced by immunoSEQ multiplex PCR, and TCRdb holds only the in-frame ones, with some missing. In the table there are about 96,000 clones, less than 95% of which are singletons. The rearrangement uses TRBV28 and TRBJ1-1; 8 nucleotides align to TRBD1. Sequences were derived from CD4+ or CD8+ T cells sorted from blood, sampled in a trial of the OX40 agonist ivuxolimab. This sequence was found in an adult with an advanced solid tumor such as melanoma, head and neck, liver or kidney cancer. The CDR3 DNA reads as TGTGCCAGCAGCCCCCCGGGACAGGATAAAAACACTGAAGCTTTCTTT. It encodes CASSPPGQDKNTEAFF.